The next 21 T cell receptor beta chains were all read from a single sample in a study of regulatory T cells in long-lasting Graves disease (dated by TCRdb to about 2021). The library relied on multiplex PCR. The data were produced on an Illumina HiSeq 4000. iRepertoire HTBI primers and Arm-PCR amplification of CDR3 regions were used to construct TCR beta libraries. TCRdb redid the processing of the public reads, applying fastp at Q25 and MiXCR, and retained in-frame beta chains. CDR3 protein sequences are deduplicated, and each keeps its most common genes and DNA. In all, the sample holds about 310,000 distinct CDR3 sequences, and around 20% of those were seen once. The ten top clones hold 56% of the sample. Taken with the paper, the label for time point translates to: persistent/refractory GD, antithyroid drugs over 5 years with positive TRAb. RNA was extracted from PBMCs in TRIzol for both TCR sequencing and RNA sequencing.

The sample was peripheral blood mononuclear cells (PBMCs), taken when the disease was refractory, from a patient treated with antithyroid drugs. Receptor source: a female donor with Graves disease.

This clonotype showed up just a few times. The genes are TRBV12-3 or TRBV12-4 and TRBJ1-6; D unresolved. V was pared by 3 bases and J by 7 bases, with 16 bases between. The CDR3 extends over 16 amino acids. The CDR3 DNA follows: TGTGCCAGCAGTTTTCGGTATGGGAGGGCAAATTCACCCCTCCACTTT. Translation gives CASSFRYGRANSPLHF.

The V gene is TRBV19, the J gene TRBJ1-5; TRBD1 is a possible D gene (6 bases). The CDR3 spans 14 residues. The V gene's germline CDR1 is LNHDA and CDR2 SQIVND (reference sequence). Trimming cost V 4 bases and J 4 bases, with 11 bases left between them. CDR3 sequence reads: CASSSDRTNQPQHF. CDR3 nucleotides: TGTGCCAGTAGTAGCGACAGGACGAATCAGCCCCAGCATTTT.

This clonotype came up many times. CDR3 sequence: CASSSTRDLQPQHF. DNA of the CDR3: TGTGCCAGCAGTTCCACCCGGGACTTGCAGCCCCAGCATTTT. This chain links TRBV6-5 with TRBJ1-5, with a weak D call TRBD1 (5 bases). This CDR3 has 14 amino acids. Trimming pared 4 bases from V and 7 bases from J, leaving 14 bases between. Per the germline V gene, CDR1 is MNHEY and CDR2 is SVGAGI.

The table lists this clonotype with many counts. The rearrangement links TRBV11-2 to TRBJ2-5; 9 nucleotides align to TRBD2. Trimming cost V 5 bases and J 1 base; bases outside gene matches: 11. The CDR3 is made up of 17 amino acids. Germline V gives CDR1 SGHAT, CDR2 FQNNGV. The CDR3 here is CASSGRGGTGAQETQYF. The CDR3 DNA sequence: TGTGCCAGCAGCGGGCGGGGGGGAACAGGGGCCCAAGAGACCCAGTACTTC.

CDR3 in amino acids: CAISGAGGDQPQHF. Here the CDR3 DNA reads TGTGCCATCTCCGGAGCGGGAGGCGATCAGCCCCAGCATTTT. The chain uses TRBV10-3 and TRBJ1-5; D is uncertain. This CDR3 is 14 amino acids long. V lost 8 bases and J 5 bases, leaving 16 bases between the germline ends. CDR1 and CDR2 (germline): ENHRY, SYGVKD.

This clonotype was counted a few times. The chain has TRBV7-2 and TRBJ2-1; D gene ambiguous. The V gene lost 5 bases and the J gene lost 5 bases, with 7 bases spanning the gap. Germline CDR1 SGHTA, CDR2 FQGNSA. This CDR3 contains 12 residues. The CDR3 is CASSLRDNEQFF. The CDR3 nucleotides read TGTGCCAGCAGCCTAAGGGACAATGAGCAGTTCTTC. Variable domain in full (rest from reference TRBV7-2 and TRBJ2-1): GAGVSQSPSNKVTEKGKDVELRCDPISGHTALYWYRQSLGQGLEFLIYFQGNSAPDKSGLPSDRFSAERTGGSVSTLTIQRTQQEDSAVYLCASSLRDNEQFFGPGTRLTVL.

The genes are TRBV6-2 or TRBV6-3 and TRBJ2-3; 7 bases align to TRBD2. The V gene end was trimmed by 5 bases and the J gene end by 3 bases; junction bases not matched to a gene: 8. Germline-derived CDR1 and CDR2 are MNHEY and SVGEGT. The CDR3 is 15 amino acids. The CDR3 DNA reads TGTGCCAGCAGTCACCGGGGGGTGTCGACAGATACGCAGTATTTT. It codes for CASSHRGVSTDTQYF.

This clonotype was seen a few times. The V and J genes are TRBV6-1 and TRBJ2-2, with TRBD1 matching over 7 bases. The CDR3 extends over 14 amino acids. CDR1 and CDR2 (germline): MNHNS, SASEGT. Trimming took 6 bases from V and 3 from J; bases not matched to a gene: 4. The CDR3 sequence: CASSPGQDTGELFF. CDR3 nucleotide sequence: TGTGCCAGCAGCCCCGGACAGGACACCGGGGAGCTGTTTTTT.

This clonotype was found many times. The chain carries TRBV5-5 and TRBJ2-5; 10 nucleotides agree with TRBD1. This CDR3 contains 14 residues. Germline values: CDR1 SGHKS, CDR2 YYEKEE (reference sequence). V lost 5 bases to trimming and J lost 7 bases; unmatched junction nucleotides: 8. As DNA, the CDR3 is TGTGCCAGCAGTCCGGGACAGGGGACAGGGACCCAGTACTTC. This encodes CASSPGQGTGTQYF.

This clonotype was found many times. The chain couples TRBV5-1 to TRBJ1-5; 10 bases are shared with TRBD1. Trimming cost V 4 bases and J 4 bases; bases outside gene matches: 2. The length of the CDR3 is 14 residues. Germline CDR1 SGHRS, CDR2 YFSETQ. The DNA of the CDR3 is TGCGCCAGCAGCACGGGACAGGGGAATCAGCCCCAGCATTTT. Translated, it gives CASSTGQGNQPQHF. Variable domain in full (rest from reference TRBV5-1 and TRBJ1-5): KAGVTQTPRYLIKTRGQQVTLSCSPISGHRSVSWYQQTPGQGLQFLFEYFSETQRNKGNFPGRFSGRQFSNSRSEMNVSTLELGDSALYLCASSTGQGNQPQHFGDGTRLSIL.

The chain combines TRBV14 with TRBJ2-3, with D perhaps TRBD1 (5 bases). The V gene lost 2 bases and the J gene lost 2 bases, with 8 bases spanning the gap. CDR1 is SGHDN and CDR2 is FVKESK in the germline V gene. CDR3 length: 14 amino acids. CDR3 sequence (DNA): TGTGCCAGCAGCCAAACAGGATTCACAGATACGCAGTATTTT. This translates into CASSQTGFTDTQYF.

This clonotype has a count of ten or more. The V call is TRBV11-2, the J call TRBJ1-2; 8 bases align to TRBD1. The germline V gene encodes CDR1 SGHAT and CDR2 FQNNGV. This CDR3 has 13 amino acids. The ends lost 4 bases at V and 8 bases at J; junction bases unmatched: 6. This CDR3 is CASSYAGGDGYTF. Here the CDR3 DNA reads TGTGCCAGCAGCTATGCAGGGGGCGACGGCTACACCTTC.

The chain employs TRBV6-1 and TRBJ2-7; 11 bases line up with TRBD1. The CDR3 is made up of 16 amino acids. Germline trimming cut 5 bases from V and 4 bases from J; bases unmatched to any gene: 10. Germline CDR1 MNHNS, CDR2 SASEGT. The CDR3 DNA reads TGTGCCAGCAGTCCGTCCCCGGGACAGGGGGGGTACGAGCAGTACTTC. Protein sequence: CASSPSPGQGGYEQYF.

This clonotype has ten or more counts. The V call is TRBV12-3 or TRBV12-4, the J call TRBJ2-2; D might be TRBD1 (5 bases). This CDR3 comprises 14 residues. V was clipped by 5 bases and J by 1 base, with 8 bases between them. The CDR3 reads CASSRQGNTGELFF. DNA for the CDR3: TGTGCCAGCAGTCGCCAGGGGAACACCGGGGAGCTGTTTTTT.

The gene calls are TRBV28 and TRBJ2-1, with 9 nucleotides matching TRBD1. CDR3 length: 14 residues. Germline loops: CDR1 MDHEN, CDR2 SYDVKM. V lost 6 bases to trimming and J lost 11 bases; unmatched junction nucleotides: 11. The DNA of the CDR3 is TGTGCCAGCAGGTTGTACAGGGGGCAAGGTCAGCAGTTCTTC. The encoded protein is CASRLYRGQGQQFF.

This clonotype was detected a few times. The chain combines TRBV6-2 or TRBV6-3 with TRBJ2-5; possibly TRBD2 for D (5 bases). V was cut by 0 bases and J by 5 bases, with 13 bases left in between. The CDR3 is made up of 15 amino acids. CDR1 is MNHEY, CDR2 SVGEGT, per germline. The CDR3 DNA reads as TGTGCCAGCAGTTACTCGAATCCGGGGTGGGAGACCCAGTACTTC. Protein product: CASSYSNPGWETQYF.

This clonotype came up a few times. The chain carries TRBV2 and TRBJ2-2; D may be TRBD1 or TRBD2 (5 bases each). V was clipped by 7 bases and J by 3 bases, with 15 bases between them. The CDR3 extends over 15 amino acids. Germline V gene lookup returns CDR1 SNHLY and CDR2 FYNNEI. This CDR3 reads CASTRDGEYTGELFF. CDR3 bases: TGTGCCAGCACCCGGGACGGTGAATACACCGGGGAGCTGTTTTTT.

The rearrangement joins TRBV20-1 to TRBJ2-7; TRBD2 aligns across 9 bases. Germline trimming cut 0 bases from V and 4 bases from J; bases unmatched to any gene: 10. Germline V lookup: CDR1 DFQATT, CDR2 SNEGSKA (reference sequence). The CDR3 runs to 16 residues. Here the CDR3 reads CSARDKRREGLYEQYF. The CDR3, as DNA: TGCAGTGCTAGAGATAAGAGGCGGGAGGGCCTTTACGAGCAGTACTTC.

The chain combines TRBV18 with TRBJ1-3; D uncertain. Trimming stripped 3 bases from V and 4 bases from J, with 7 bases between. The CDR3 is made up of 13 amino acids. Germline V gene lookup returns CDR1 KGHSH and CDR2 LQKENI. The CDR3 DNA sequence: TGTGCCAGCTCACCGACGACGGGAAACACCATATATTTT. Amino acid sequence: CASSPTTGNTIYF.

This chain uses TRBV6-5 with TRBJ2-1; 7 bases align to TRBD1. Germline V gene lookup returns CDR1 MNHEY and CDR2 SVGAGI. The V segment lost 4 bases and the J segment 6 bases; nucleotides outside the gene matches: 9. The CDR3 extends over 15 amino acids. The CDR3 nucleotides are TGTGCCAGCAGTTCTCCACGCCGGACAGGCAATGAGCAGTTCTTC. Amino acids: CASSSPRRTGNEQFF.

Comments on this clonotype: This may come from a read error, since a much larger clone is one base off. CDR3 protein: CSATDRATYERYF. In DNA, the CDR3 is TGCAGCGCCACCGACAGGGCTACCTACGAGCGGTACTTC. This chain uses TRBV29-1 with TRBJ2-7; the match to TRBD1 covers 7 bases. The CDR3 covers 13 residues. The germline CDR1 and CDR2 sequences are SQVTM and ANQGSEA.